The T cell receptor (beta chain) under discussion was sequenced for a study of T cells after yellow fever vaccination. Each CDR3 protein is one row after TCRdb ran MiXCR on the 5' RACE reads. The sample has 15,000 or so distinct CDR3 sequences, about 4% seen once. General study findings and limits: Although most clonotypes did not, a small share appeared in both CD4 and CD8 compartments.

This clonotype occurred many times. Sequencing was performed on PBMCs, either bulk or a sorted T-cell subset (CD4+, CD8+, memory, or dextramer-sorted; not recorded which), taken 15 days after the yellow fever booster vaccination. This TCR came from a man in his thirties or forties who received the YFV17D yellow fever vaccine.

The CDR3 loop is CASRTQGFPDTQYF. The CDR3 DNA is TGTGCCAGCAGAACACAGGGGTTCCCGGATACGCAGTATTTT. The chain has TRBV11-2 and TRBJ2-3, with TRBD1 matching 7 bases. Germline-derived CDR1 and CDR2 are SGHAT and FQNNGV. There are 14 residues in the CDR3. Trimming removed 6 bases from V and 6 bases from J; junction bases left unmatched: 9.